The clone carrying this T cell receptor beta chain was recorded a few times. Antigen: not known. These data come from a study of T cells in Graves' hyperthyroidism and ophthalmopathy. Notes on the study in general: Median prediction lead before ophthalmopathy onset was around 6.9 months with the model. Blood also held most thyroid clonotypes expanded beyond 0.001.

The authors deemed Graves' hyperthyroidism stable absent ophthalmopathy progression within 18 months. Thyroid ultrasound, orbital computed tomography, clinical symptoms, and serum thyroxine and TRAb underpinned diagnoses. Trimming at V came to 4 bases and at J to 3 bases, leaving 11 bases not matched to a gene. The CDR3 has 16 residues. Per germline, CDR1 SGHTS and CDR2 YDEGEE. Authors of the study amplified TCR beta CDR3 regions from RNA transcripts. Initially, a first-round RT-PCR of the TCR CDR3 employed the HTBI primer set. TCRdb analysed the multiplex PCR reads with MiXCR anew, one entry per CDR3 protein. This table holds under 650,000 distinct CDR3 sequences, under 20% found once.

The sequence was obtained from a woman aged 25-40 years with Graves' hyperthyroidism. The sequencing input was blood. The chain links TRBV5-8 to TRBJ2-3; 7 bases map to TRBD1. This CDR3 is CASSRWDSMTTDTQYF. DNA for the CDR3: TGTGCCAGCAGCCGTTGGGACAGTATGACGACAGATACGCAGTATTTT.